One and the same sample provided the 26 T cell receptor beta chains below, sequenced in a study of blood T cell repertoires in COVID-19. Clones were read by immunoSEQ multiplex PCR, and TCRdb kept only the in-frame ones, dropping some. The data hold a few hundred thousand clones, with about 88% observed a single time. Sample: peripheral blood. The origin of the receptors is a man aged 45-65 years with COVID-19, enrolled during active disease.

The chain employs TRBV30 and TRBJ1-6; D not certain. V dropped 0 bases and J dropped 6 bases, with 18 bases sitting between them. The CDR3 loop spans 17 amino acids. CDR1 is GTSNPN and CDR2 is SVGIG in the germline V gene (reference sequence). In DNA, the CDR3 is TGTGCCTGGAGTGTAGGGAGGTCCGAACCCACTAATTCACCCCTCCACTTT. Its translation: CAWSVGRSEPTNSPLHF. Looking up the rest from reference TRBV30 and TRBJ1-6 gives the full variable domain: SQTIHQWPATLVQPVGSPLSLECTVEGTSNPNLYWYRQAAGRGLQLLFYSVGIGQISSEVPQNLSASRPQDRQFILSSKKLLLSDSGFYLCAWSVGRSEPTNSPLHFGNGTRLTVT.

V gene TRBV10-2 combines with J gene TRBJ2-5; D unclear. Trimming cost V 4 bases and J 1 base, with 10 bases left between them. The CDR3 consists of 14 residues. Per germline, CDR1 WSHSY and CDR2 SAAADI. The CDR3 DNA is TGCGCCAGCAGTGCTAGTCAGCCCCAAGAGACCCAGTACTTC. Residues: CASSASQPQETQYF.

V is TRBV19 and J is TRBJ2-7; 9 nucleotides match TRBD1. V lost 7 bases to trimming and J lost 2 bases; unmatched junction nucleotides: 6. Germline V gene sequence: CDR1 LNHDA, CDR2 SQIVND (reference sequence). This CDR3 has 14 residues. CDR3 nucleotide sequence: TGTGCCAGTAATCCGGGACAGGGAACCTACGAGCAGTACTTC. This encodes CASNPGQGTYEQYF.

J is TRBJ2-2 and V is TRBV19; D may be TRBD2 (5 bases). The CDR3 has 15 amino acids. The V gene lost 5 bases and the J gene lost 1 base, with 11 bases spanning the gap. CDR1 is LNHDA and CDR2 is SQIVND in the germline V gene (reference sequence). Here the CDR3 reads CASSAATRNTGELFF. DNA for the CDR3: TGTGCCAGTAGTGCTGCCACTAGGAACACCGGGGAGCTGTTTTTT.

This clone was detected ten times or more. The chain combines TRBV13 with TRBJ2-7, with 12 bases aligning to TRBD2. The germline V gene has CDR1 PRHDT and CDR2 FYEKMQ (reference sequence). With V trimmed by 4 bases and J by 5 bases, 6 bases remained unmatched. This CDR3 region has 15 residues. For the CDR3, the DNA is TGTGCCAGCAGCTCCCTAGCGGGAGGGCCCGACGAGCAGTACTTC. It specifies CASSSLAGGPDEQYF.

A word on this clone: Compared with germline, one end of the junction differs, possibly owing to a read error. The sample has other DNA sequences that encode this CDR3 too. The gene calls are TRBV24-1 and TRBJ2-2; 8 bases line up with TRBD1. Germline CDR1 reads KGHDR; CDR2 reads SFDVKD. The CDR3 loop spans 16 amino acids. The CDR3 here is CATSDPTGENTGELFF. CDR3 nucleotide sequence: TGTGCCACCAGTGACCCGACAGGGGAGAACACCGGGGAACTGTTTTTT.

V gene TRBV6-5 combines with J gene TRBJ1-2, with a weak D call TRBD1 (6 bases). Germline CDR1 and CDR2: MNHEY and SVGAGI. Trimming cost V 0 bases and J 3 bases, with 14 bases left between them. The CDR3 length is 16 residues. DNA for the CDR3: TGTGCCAGCAGTTACTCTGGGACCACAGGGTACTATGGCTACACCTTC. It yields the protein CASSYSGTTGYYGYTF.

The V gene is TRBV27, the J gene TRBJ2-7, with D possibly matching TRBD1 (6 bases). V was pared by 5 bases and J by 4 bases, with 9 bases between. This CDR3 contains 12 residues. Germline V gene sequence: CDR1 MNHEY, CDR2 SMNVEV (reference sequence). Here the CDR3 DNA reads TGTGCCAGCAGTCATACAGGGTACGAGCAGTACTTC. Translated, it gives CASSHTGYEQYF.

The chain carries TRBV7-2 and TRBJ2-7, with 11 nucleotides matching TRBD2. The length of the CDR3 is 16 residues. Germline V gene sequence: CDR1 SGHTA, CDR2 FQGNSA. With 5 bases clipped from V and 5 bases from J, the junction kept 11 bases outside the gene matches. The CDR3 region is CASSLSGGAVRHEQYF. DNA of the CDR3: TGTGCCAGCAGCCTTAGCGGGGGGGCCGTTCGCCACGAGCAGTACTTC.

This clone has a handful of counts. The chain links TRBV27 to TRBJ2-1; 7 bases line up with TRBD2. The CDR3 contains 14 residues. The germline gives CDR1 MNHEY, CDR2 SMNVEV (reference sequence). Losses at the gene ends were 5 bases for V and 8 bases for J; bases not matched to a gene: 9. CDR3 sequence reads: CASSPRLAADEQFF. The CDR3 coding sequence is TGTGCCAGCAGTCCTCGACTAGCCGCCGATGAGCAGTTCTTC.

The rearrangement uses TRBV12-3 or TRBV12-4 and TRBJ2-2; D unclear. The CDR3 is made up of 13 amino acids. Trimming removed 6 bases at V and 5 bases at J, with 10 bases between. CDR3 protein: CASSLTETGELFF. The CDR3 DNA is TGTGCCAGCAGCTTGACTGAAACCGGGGAGCTGTTTTTT.

This sequence joins TRBV30 and TRBJ2-6; 9 positions match TRBD1. Germline-derived CDR1 and CDR2 are GTSNPN and SVGIG (reference sequence). This CDR3 contains 19 residues. V shed 3 bases, J shed 0 bases, and the junction held 12 bases outside the gene matches. CDR3 residues: CAWRRLHRGRASGANVLTF. The CDR3 DNA is TGTGCCTGGAGACGATTACACAGGGGGCGCGCCTCTGGGGCCAACGTCCTGACTTTC.

The chain recombines TRBV7-2 with TRBJ2-1, with TRBD2 matching 7 bases. There are 16 residues in the CDR3. J gave up 0 bases and V 2 bases, and 4 bases lay outside the gene matches. Germline CDR1 reads SGHTA; CDR2 reads FQGNSA. The DNA of the CDR3 is TGTGCCAGCAGCTTATTCGGCGGGAGCTCCTACAATGAGCAGTTCTTC. Translation gives CASSLFGGSSYNEQFF.

This rearrangement joins TRBV18 to TRBJ1-1; TRBD1 agrees at 7 bases. Per germline, CDR1 KGHSH and CDR2 LQKENI. After removal of 2 bases from V and 3 bases from J, the junction contained 12 bases not matched to a gene. The CDR3 extends over 17 amino acids. The CDR3 is CASSPMGQNSGYTEAFF. The CDR3 DNA reads TGTGCCAGCTCACCAATGGGACAGAACTCAGGGTACACTGAAGCTTTCTTT.

The chain recombines TRBV2 with TRBJ1-5; TRBD1 aligns across 7 bases. This CDR3 has 19 residues. CDR1 SNHLY and CDR2 FYNNEI come from the germline V gene. J was trimmed by 9 bases and V by 1 base; bases with no gene match: 21. The CDR3 region is CASSEDDSIFGDSSLPQHF. For the CDR3, the DNA is TGTGCCAGCAGTGAAGATGATTCTATTTTCGGGGACAGCAGTTTGCCCCAGCATTTT.

This chain uses TRBV5-5 with TRBJ1-6, with 7 bases identical to TRBD1. V was clipped by 2 bases and J by 8 bases; unmatched bases: 1. In germline, CDR1 is SGHKS, CDR2 YYEKEE (reference sequence). This CDR3 region has 13 residues. CDR3 sequence reads: CASSFQGDSPLHF. In nucleotides, the CDR3 is TGTGCCAGCAGCTTCCAGGGGGATTCACCCCTCCACTTT.

This clone was counted a single time. The genes are TRBV19 and TRBJ1-2; the match to TRBD1 covers 8 bases. The CDR3 covers 15 residues. Losses at the gene ends were 5 bases for V and 4 bases for J; bases not matched to a gene: 9. The germline V gene encodes CDR1 LNHDA and CDR2 SQIVND (reference sequence). CDR3 region: CASSATGGKGYGYTF. For the CDR3, the DNA is TGTGCCAGTAGTGCTACAGGGGGAAAAGGCTATGGCTACACCTTC.

This chain links TRBV7-2 with TRBJ2-5; 8 bases map to TRBD1. V dropped 2 bases and J dropped 5; count of bases not matched to a gene: 7. Germline V gene sequence: CDR1 SGHTA, CDR2 FQGNSA. CDR3 length: 15 amino acids. In DNA form, the CDR3 reads TGTGCCAGCAGCTTACAGGGGGCATCGGGGGAGACCCAGTACTTC. Translated: CASSLQGASGETQYF.

The chain carries TRBV7-3 and TRBJ2-1; 8 bases are a match to TRBD2. The CDR3 covers 13 residues. CDR1 is SGHTA, CDR2 FQGTGA, per germline. J gave up 6 bases and V 5 bases, and 3 bases lay outside the gene matches. The CDR3 region has the DNA TGTGCCAGCAGCCGAAGCGGGAGCAATGAGCAGTTCTTC. This codes for CASSRSGSNEQFF.

This clone has only one observation. The V call is TRBV18, the J call TRBJ2-2; D remains unclear. The CDR3 extends over 13 amino acids. Trimming stripped 2 bases from V and 6 bases from J, with 7 bases between. The germline V gene has CDR1 KGHSH and CDR2 LQKENI. This CDR3 is CASSPIRAGELFF. CDR3 nucleotides: TGTGCCAGCTCACCAATAAGAGCCGGGGAGCTGTTTTTT.

Worth noting for this clone: This sample also contains other DNA sequences that code for the same CDR3. The chain links TRBV5-1 to TRBJ2-7; D may be TRBD1 (5 bases). Germline CDR1 is SGHRS and CDR2 is YFSETQ. This CDR3 spans 12 amino acids. V dropped 1 base and J dropped 4 bases, with 6 bases sitting between them. CDR3 sequence reads: CASSLSGYEQYF. The CDR3 DNA sequence: TGCGCCAGCAGCTTGTCAGGGTACGAGCAGTACTTC.

Points on this clone: A read error may account for a junction end that differs from germline. The chain recombines TRBV5-4 with TRBJ1-2, with 10 bases lining up with TRBD1. This CDR3 region has 13 residues. From germline, CDR1 is SGHNT and CDR2 YYREEE (reference sequence). Here the CDR3 DNA reads TGTGCCAGCAGTTTGGGGACAGGGGAGGGCTACACCTTC. Translated: CASSLGTGEGYTF. Drawing the rest from reference TRBV5-4 and TRBJ1-2, the complete variable domain is ETGVTQSPTHLIKTRGQQVTLRCSSQSGHNTVSWYQQALGQGPQFIFQYYREEENGRGNFPPRFSGLQFPNYSSELNVNALELDDSALYLCASSLGTGEGYTFGSGTRLTVV.

This chain's CDR3 is CATRPGTGGKLFF. In nucleotides, the CDR3 is TGTGCCACCAGGCCCGGGACAGGAGGGAAACTGTTTTTT. The gene calls are TRBV2 and TRBJ1-4; 8 nucleotides match TRBD1. V trimming: 10 bases; J trimming: 11 bases; junction bases outside the gene matches: 12. The germline V gene encodes CDR1 SNHLY and CDR2 FYNNEI. The CDR3 length is 13 residues.

This chain joins TRBV29-1 and TRBJ2-7; possibly TRBD1 for D (6 bases). The CDR3 loop spans 14 amino acids. Per germline, CDR1 SQVTM and CDR2 ANQGSEA. The V gene lost 4 bases and the J gene lost 5 bases, with 18 bases spanning the gap. The chain's CDR3 is CSVVWAAGVNEQYF. The CDR3 bases are TGCAGCGTTGTGTGGGCGGCAGGGGTGAACGAGCAGTACTTC.

The chain combines TRBV19 with TRBJ1-5, with D possibly TRBD1 on 5 matching bases. There are 15 residues in the CDR3. V lost 5 bases and J lost 4, with 15 bases in between. Germline CDR1 and CDR2: LNHDA and SQIVND (reference sequence). In DNA, the CDR3 is TGTGCCAGTAGTCCTCGGACAAGTGAAAATCAGCCCCAGCATTTT. Translation gives CASSPRTSENQPQHF.

The V and J genes are TRBV5-4 and TRBJ1-1; possible D gene TRBD1, 5 bases. With 6 bases removed from V and 1 base from J, the gap between germline ends came to 16 bases. Germline values: CDR1 SGHNT, CDR2 YYREEE (reference sequence). The length of the CDR3 is 15 residues. The CDR3 spells CASNPPGLANTEAFF. Here the CDR3 DNA reads TGTGCCAGCAACCCACCGGGACTGGCGAACACTGAAGCTTTCTTT.